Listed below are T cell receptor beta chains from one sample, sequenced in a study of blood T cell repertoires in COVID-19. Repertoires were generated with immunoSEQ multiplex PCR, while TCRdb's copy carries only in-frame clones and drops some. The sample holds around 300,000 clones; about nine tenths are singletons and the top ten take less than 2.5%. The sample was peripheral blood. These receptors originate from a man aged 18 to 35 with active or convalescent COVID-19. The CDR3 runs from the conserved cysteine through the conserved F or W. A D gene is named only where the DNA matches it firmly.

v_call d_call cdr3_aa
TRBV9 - CASSPLTGAFF
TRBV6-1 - CASSEISNTEAFF
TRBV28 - CASTPAGAGNTIYF
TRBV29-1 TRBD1 CSVEIGGFTDTQYF
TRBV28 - CASETANYGYTF
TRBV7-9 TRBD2 CASSLSGGGFTDTQYF
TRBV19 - CASSLPYRDKRIDTEAFF
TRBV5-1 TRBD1 CASSGGDRGNLNEQFF
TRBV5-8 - CASSLTGRNSPLHF
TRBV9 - CASSGPGHDSPLHF
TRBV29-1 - CSVASGADTQYF
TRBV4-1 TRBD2 CASSQDAVGTSVTDTQYF
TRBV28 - CASSSYSGFPSYEQYF
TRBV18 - CASSPVASRVDEQFF
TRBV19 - CASSISSDSYNEQFF